A single sample gave rise to the 17 T cell receptor beta chains below, sequenced in a study of response to subunit inactivated influenza vaccine (dated by TCRdb to the late 2010s). Library prep was done by RT-PCR. The sequencer was an Illumina HiSeq 2500. TCRdb reworked the public reads: Q25 trimming with fastp, MiXCR clone assembly, productive beta chains retained. Each CDR3 protein gets just one entry, which takes the most common genes and DNA from the rows behind it. The sample has 450,000 to 550,000 distinct CDR3 sequences on record, 25% of them singletons. The top ten constitute approximately 2% of the sample. The source was CD4+ T cells sorted from PBMCs, collected about 5 days after vaccination. The receptor set was obtained from a man aged 45-65 years who received an inactivated influenza vaccine. Donor details come from another sample of the same person, matched by shared clones.

This clonotype was detected only a few times. This chain joins TRBV5-1 and TRBJ2-7; a possible D gene is TRBD1 (6 bases). CDR3 length equals 14 residues. Trimming cost V 5 bases and J 2 bases, with 14 bases left between them. Germline V CDR1 and CDR2: SGHRS, YFSETQ. CDR3 nucleotide sequence: TGCGCCAGCAGAGAGACAGGAGCAGCCTACGAGCAGTACTTC. Residues: CASRETGAAYEQYF.

This clonotype showed up just a few times. The rearrangement links TRBV7-2 to TRBJ2-7; D is perhaps TRBD1 (6 bases). Germline lookup yields CDR1 SGHTA and CDR2 FQGNSA. There are 15 residues in the CDR3. Between the trimmed V and J ends, which lost 1 base and 8 bases, there was a span of 18 bases. Here the CDR3 reads CASSLGRQAPLQQYF. CDR3 in DNA: TGTGCCAGCAGCTTAGGCAGACAGGCCCCCCTCCAGCAGTACTTC.

The chain carries TRBV28 and TRBJ1-2, with a tentative D call TRBD1 (5 bases). This CDR3 comprises 14 residues. Per germline, CDR1 MDHEN and CDR2 SYDVKM. V was clipped by 1 base and J by 9 bases, with 15 bases between them. The CDR3 region has the DNA TGTGCCAGCAGTTTATACGCCAGGGCCAAAAGCTACACCTTC. Protein: CASSLYARAKSYTF.

This chain connects TRBV10-3 to TRBJ2-3, with TRBD2 identical over 9 bases. Germline CDR1 and CDR2: ENHRY and SYGVKD. This CDR3 comprises 16 residues. Trimming at V came to 5 bases and at J to 4 bases, leaving 10 bases not matched to a gene. CDR3 amino acids: CAISTLLAGVSDTQYF. Here the CDR3 DNA reads TGTGCCATCAGTACGTTGTTAGCGGGAGTTTCAGATACGCAGTATTTT.

This rearrangement joins TRBV3-1 to TRBJ2-5; D might be TRBD2 (5 bases). V lost 1 base to trimming and J lost 5 bases, with 8 bases between them. The CDR3 contains 13 residues. Looked up from germline, CDR1 is LGHDT and CDR2 is YNNKEL (reference sequence). The CDR3 DNA is TGTGCCAGCAGCCAAGGGACGGGGGAGACCCAGTACTTC. This sequence encodes CASSQGTGETQYF.

J is TRBJ1-1 and V is TRBV20-1; D is ambiguous. The CDR3 is 11 amino acids. Germline values: CDR1 DFQATT, CDR2 SNEGSKA (reference sequence). The germline V and J ends were trimmed by 7 bases and 2 bases, with 8 bases remaining between them. The CDR3 loop is CSVPRNTEAFF. In nucleotides, the CDR3 is TGCAGTGTCCCGAGAAACACTGAAGCTTTCTTT.

This clonotype was found once. The rearrangement joins TRBV27 to TRBJ2-6; D uncertain. Between the trimmed V and J ends, which lost 5 bases and 1 base, there was a span of 9 bases. The CDR3 totals 15 residues. CDR1 is MNHEY and CDR2 is SMNVEV in the germline V gene (reference sequence). The CDR3, as DNA: TGTGCCAGCAGTCGGGCCGGGTCTGGGGCCAACGTCCTGACTTTC. Translating gives CASSRAGSGANVLTF.

This clonotype was observed a handful of times. This chain connects TRBV20-1 to TRBJ1-1; D unresolved. Trimming took 0 bases from V and 5 from J, leaving 16 bases between them. The V gene's germline CDR1 is DFQATT and CDR2 SNEGSKA (reference sequence). The CDR3 loop spans 15 amino acids. CDR3 protein: CSARDMGGLLTEAFF. The CDR3 nucleotides are TGCAGTGCTAGAGATATGGGAGGGCTATTGACTGAAGCTTTCTTT.

V gene TRBV10-3 combines with J gene TRBJ2-7; weak D call: TRBD2 (5 bases). The CDR3 totals 14 residues. The germline V gene has CDR1 ENHRY and CDR2 SYGVKD. Deletions cut 3 bases from V and 0 bases from J, with 9 bases between. Here the CDR3 DNA reads TGTGCCATCAGTGACCATAGCGCCTCCTACGAGCAGTACTTC. Protein product: CAISDHSASYEQYF.

This clonotype was observed many times. This chain uses TRBV29-1 with TRBJ2-7; 8 positions match TRBD1. The junction had 8 bases not matched to a gene; V was cut back by 7 bases and J by 6 bases. CDR1 SQVTM and CDR2 ANQGSEA come from the germline V gene. CDR3 length equals 12 residues. The DNA of the CDR3 is TGCAGCGGCCGGGACAGGTGGAGCGAGCAGTACTTC. As protein: CSGRDRWSEQYF.

This sequence joins TRBV7-8 and TRBJ1-6; no reliable D call. Trimming cost V 4 bases and J 7 bases, with 14 bases left between them. The CDR3 runs to 15 residues. Germline lookup yields CDR1 SGHVS and CDR2 FQNEAQ. The CDR3 reads CASSSETRYNSPLHF. The CDR3 DNA reads as TGTGCCAGCAGCTCGGAGACACGGTACAATTCACCCCTCCACTTT.

The chain combines TRBV7-2 with TRBJ2-7; 8 bases agree with TRBD2. Germline CDR1 and CDR2: SGHTA and FQGNSA. The CDR3 is 14 residues long. J lost 6 bases, V lost 3 bases, and 7 bases had no gene match. CDR3 region: CASSLGLERGEQYF. The CDR3 DNA follows: TGTGCCAGCAGCTTGGGACTAGAACGTGGCGAGCAGTACTTC. The full variable domain, rest sourced from reference TRBV7-2 and TRBJ2-7, is GAGVSQSPSNKVTEKGKDVELRCDPISGHTALYWYRQSLGQGLEFLIYFQGNSAPDKSGLPSDRFSAERTGGSVSTLTIQRTQQEDSAVYLCASSLGLERGEQYFGPGTRLTVT.

In this sample, this clonotype turned up once. The chain joins TRBV5-6 to TRBJ2-2; 7 bases line up with TRBD1. The CDR3 is made up of 15 amino acids. CDR1 SGHDT and CDR2 YYEEEE come from the germline V gene. Germline trimming cut 1 base from V and 1 base from J; bases unmatched to any gene: 1. The CDR3 coding sequence is TGTGCCAGCAGCTTGACAGGGGTGAACACCGGGGAGCTGTTTTTT. Encoded protein: CASSLTGVNTGELFF.

This chain links TRBV9 with TRBJ2-1; 10 bases are a match to TRBD2. The CDR3 spans 16 residues. Trimming cost V 4 bases and J 9 bases; bases outside gene matches: 13. The germline V gene encodes CDR1 SGDLS and CDR2 YYNGEE. The chain's CDR3 is CASSSLQLAGVVEQFF. The DNA for the CDR3 is TGTGCCAGCAGCTCCCTCCAGCTAGCGGGAGTGGTTGAGCAGTTCTTC.

This chain's CDR3 is CATQGSSYNSPLHF. In nucleotides, the CDR3 is TGTGCCACGCAGGGGAGCTCCTATAATTCACCCCTCCACTTT. V is TRBV24-1 and J is TRBJ1-6; the D gene is possibly TRBD1 (6 bases). The CDR3 sequence is 14 residues long. The ends were cut back, 10 bases at V and 0 bases at J, with 9 bases in the middle. Per germline, CDR1 KGHDR and CDR2 SFDVKD.

The chain joins TRBV20-1 to TRBJ2-3; tentative D call: TRBD1 (6 bases). Germline V gene data show CDR1 as DFQATT and CDR2 as SNEGSKA (reference sequence). CDR3 length: 16 amino acids. V was shortened by 3 bases and J by 0 bases, with 16 bases between the two germline ends. As DNA, the CDR3 is TGCAGTGCTAGGGGGGCCGCCGGACCTAGCACAGATACGCAGTATTTT. Residues: CSARGAAGPSTDTQYF.

At least ten counts were recorded for this clonotype. The chain carries TRBV10-3 and TRBJ2-1; the match to TRBD2 covers 16 bases. Trimming at V came to 4 bases and at J to 0 bases, leaving 12 bases not matched to a gene. This CDR3 contains 21 residues. Germline V CDR1 and CDR2: ENHRY, SYGVKD. The CDR3 coding sequence is TGTGCCATCAGTGGTCTTGGGACGGGACTAGCGGGGGGGCTCTCCTACAATGAGCAGTTCTTC. Translating gives CAISGLGTGLAGGLSYNEQFF.